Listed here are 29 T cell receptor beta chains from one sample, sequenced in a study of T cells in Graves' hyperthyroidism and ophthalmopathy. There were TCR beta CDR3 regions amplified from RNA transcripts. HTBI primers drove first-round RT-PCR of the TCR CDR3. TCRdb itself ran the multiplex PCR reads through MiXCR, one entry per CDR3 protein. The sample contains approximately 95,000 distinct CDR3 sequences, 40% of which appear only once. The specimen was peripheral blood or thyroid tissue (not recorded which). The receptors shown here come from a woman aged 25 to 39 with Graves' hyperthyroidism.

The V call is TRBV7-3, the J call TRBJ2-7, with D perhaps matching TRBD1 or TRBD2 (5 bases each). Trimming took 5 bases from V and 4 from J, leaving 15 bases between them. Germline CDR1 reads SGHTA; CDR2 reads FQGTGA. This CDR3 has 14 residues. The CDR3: CASSPRRTLYEQYF. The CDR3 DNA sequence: TGTGCCAGCAGCCCCCGGAGGACACTTTACGAGCAGTACTTC.

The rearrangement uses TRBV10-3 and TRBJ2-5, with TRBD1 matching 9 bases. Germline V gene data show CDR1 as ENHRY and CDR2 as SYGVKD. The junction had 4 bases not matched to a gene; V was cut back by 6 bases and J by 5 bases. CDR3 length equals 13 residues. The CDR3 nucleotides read TGTGCCATCAGCGGGGACAGGGCCGAGACCCAGTACTTC. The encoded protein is CAISGDRAETQYF.

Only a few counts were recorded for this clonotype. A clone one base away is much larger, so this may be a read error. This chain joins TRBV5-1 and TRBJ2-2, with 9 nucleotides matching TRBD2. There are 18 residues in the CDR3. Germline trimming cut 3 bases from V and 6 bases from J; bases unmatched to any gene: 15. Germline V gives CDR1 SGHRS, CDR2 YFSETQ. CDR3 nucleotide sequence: TGCGCCAGCAGCTCGATAGCGGGAGCGGGTCGATACGCCGGGGAGCTGTTTTTT. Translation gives CASSSIAGAGRYAGELFF.

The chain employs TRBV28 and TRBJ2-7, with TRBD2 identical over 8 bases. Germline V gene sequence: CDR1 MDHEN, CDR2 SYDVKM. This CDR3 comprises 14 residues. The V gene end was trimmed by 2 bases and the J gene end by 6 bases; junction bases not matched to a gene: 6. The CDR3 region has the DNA TGTGCCAGCAGTTTAACGGGAGGGCCTGTCGAGCAGTACTTC. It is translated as CASSLTGGPVEQYF.

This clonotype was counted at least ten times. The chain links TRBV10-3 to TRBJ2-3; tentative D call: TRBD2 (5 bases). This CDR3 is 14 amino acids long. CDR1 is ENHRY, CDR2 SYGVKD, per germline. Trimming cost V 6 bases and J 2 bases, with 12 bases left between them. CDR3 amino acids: CAIRGPDFTDTQYF. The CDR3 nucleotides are TGTGCCATCAGGGGCCCGGACTTCACAGATACGCAGTATTTT.

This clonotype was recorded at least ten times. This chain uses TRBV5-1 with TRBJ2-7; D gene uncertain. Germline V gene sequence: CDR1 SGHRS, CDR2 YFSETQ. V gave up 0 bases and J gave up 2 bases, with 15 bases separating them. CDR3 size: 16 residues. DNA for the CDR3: TGCGCCAGCAGCTTGGCCGCTGGGTTTAGTCCCTACGAGCAGTACTTC. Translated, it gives CASSLAAGFSPYEQYF. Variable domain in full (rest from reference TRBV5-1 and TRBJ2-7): KAGVTQTPRYLIKTRGQQVTLSCSPISGHRSVSWYQQTPGQGLQFLFEYFSETQRNKGNFPGRFSGRQFSNSRSEMNVSTLELGDSALYLCASSLAAGFSPYEQYFGPGTRLTVT.

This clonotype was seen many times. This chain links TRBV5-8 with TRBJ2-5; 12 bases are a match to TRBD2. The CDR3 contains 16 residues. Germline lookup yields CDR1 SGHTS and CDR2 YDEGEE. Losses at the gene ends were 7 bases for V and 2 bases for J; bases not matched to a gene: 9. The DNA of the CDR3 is TGTGCCAGCGGGGGCCGGGGACTAGCGGGTCAAGAGACCCAGTACTTC. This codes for CASGGRGLAGQETQYF.

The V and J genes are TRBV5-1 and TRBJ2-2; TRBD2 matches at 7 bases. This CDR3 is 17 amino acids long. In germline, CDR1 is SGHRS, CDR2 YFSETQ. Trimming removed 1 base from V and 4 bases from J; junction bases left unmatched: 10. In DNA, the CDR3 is TGCGCCAGCAGCTTGCTAGCGGAAGCCCCCTTCACCGGGGAGCTGTTTTTT. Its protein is CASSLLAEAPFTGELFF.

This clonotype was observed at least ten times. The CDR3 bases are TGTGCCACCAGCAAAGCCGGGGGGCTAGGGAATCAGCCCCAGCATTTT. Translating gives CATSKAGGLGNQPQHF. The chain has TRBV15 and TRBJ1-5, with D tentatively TRBD1 (6 bases). V gave up 4 bases and J gave up 4 bases, with 17 bases separating them. Germline-derived CDR1 and CDR2 are LNHNV and YYDKDF (reference sequence). The length of the CDR3 is 16 residues.

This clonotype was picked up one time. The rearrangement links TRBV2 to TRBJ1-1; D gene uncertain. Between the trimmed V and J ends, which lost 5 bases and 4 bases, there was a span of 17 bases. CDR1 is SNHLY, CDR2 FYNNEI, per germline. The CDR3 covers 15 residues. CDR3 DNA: TGTGCCAGCAGTCGAAGGGAAGTTGGTGGCACTGAAGCTTTCTTT. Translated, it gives CASSRREVGGTEAFF.

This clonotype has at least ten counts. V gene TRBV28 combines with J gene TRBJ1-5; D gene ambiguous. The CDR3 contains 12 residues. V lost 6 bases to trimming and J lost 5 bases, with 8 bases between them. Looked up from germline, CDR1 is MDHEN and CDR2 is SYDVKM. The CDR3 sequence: CASRLLDQPQHF. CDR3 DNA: TGTGCCAGCAGACTCCTCGATCAGCCCCAGCATTTT.

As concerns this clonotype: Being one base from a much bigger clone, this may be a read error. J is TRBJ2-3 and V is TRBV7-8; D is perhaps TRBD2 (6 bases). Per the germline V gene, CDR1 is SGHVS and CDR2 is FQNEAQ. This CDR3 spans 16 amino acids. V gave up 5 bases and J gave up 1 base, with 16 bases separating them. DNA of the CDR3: TGTGCCAGCAGCGCCCGACTAGGAGGGGGCACAGATACGCAGTATTTT. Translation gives CASSARLGGGTDTQYF.

CDR3: CGAGQGNPYQPQHF. The CDR3 DNA is TGTGGCGCTGGACAGGGAAATCCCTACCAGCCCCAGCATTTT. V usage is TRBV28 and J usage is TRBJ1-5; TRBD1 aligns across 8 bases. Germline values: CDR1 MDHEN, CDR2 SYDVKM. CDR3 size: 14 residues.

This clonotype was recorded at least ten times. CDR3 in amino acids: CASSLGANVLTF. The CDR3 DNA reads TGTGCCAGCAGTTTAGGGGCCAACGTCCTGACTTTC. The chain employs TRBV12-3 or TRBV12-4 and TRBJ2-6; D is ambiguous. V was trimmed by 1 base and J by 5 bases, leaving 0 bases between them. This CDR3 is 12 amino acids long.

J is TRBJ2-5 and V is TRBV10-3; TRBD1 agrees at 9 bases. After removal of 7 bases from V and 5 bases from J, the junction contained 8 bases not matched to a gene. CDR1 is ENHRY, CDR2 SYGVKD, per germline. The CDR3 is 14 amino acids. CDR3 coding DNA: TGTGCCATCAAGGGACAGGGAGGTTGGGAGACCCAGTACTTC. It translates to CAIKGQGGWETQYF.

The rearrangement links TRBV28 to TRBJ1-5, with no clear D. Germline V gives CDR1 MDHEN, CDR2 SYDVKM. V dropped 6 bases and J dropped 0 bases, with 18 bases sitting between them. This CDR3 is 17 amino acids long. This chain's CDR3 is CASSSRSRDYSNQPQHF. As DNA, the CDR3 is TGTGCCAGCAGCTCCCGATCTAGGGATTATAGCAATCAGCCCCAGCATTTT.

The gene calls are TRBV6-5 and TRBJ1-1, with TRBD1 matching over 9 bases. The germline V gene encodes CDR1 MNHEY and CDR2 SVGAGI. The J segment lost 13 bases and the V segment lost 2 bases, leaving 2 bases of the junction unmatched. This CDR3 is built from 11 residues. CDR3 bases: TGTGCCAGCAGTTACCTGACAGGGGGTTTCTTT. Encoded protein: CASSYLTGGFF.

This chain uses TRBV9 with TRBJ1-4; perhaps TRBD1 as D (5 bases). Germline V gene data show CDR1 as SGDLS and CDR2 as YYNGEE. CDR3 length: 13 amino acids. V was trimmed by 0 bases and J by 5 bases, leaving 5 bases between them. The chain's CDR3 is CASSVGGNEKLFF. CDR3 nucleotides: TGTGCCAGCAGCGTAGGGGGGAATGAAAAACTGTTTTTT.

CDR3 bases: TGTGCCAGCAGCGTATACGGCGAGCAGTACTTC. It translates to CASSVYGEQYF. J is TRBJ2-7 and V is TRBV9; no reliable D call. The CDR3 is made up of 11 amino acids. Between the trimmed V and J ends, which lost 1 base and 6 bases, there was a span of 5 bases. From germline, CDR1 is SGDLS and CDR2 YYNGEE.

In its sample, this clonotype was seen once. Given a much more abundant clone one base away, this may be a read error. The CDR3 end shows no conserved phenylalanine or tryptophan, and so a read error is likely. The CDR3 nucleotides are TGTGCCAGCAGTCCAGGGAGAATGACCCAGTACCTC. It is translated as CASSPGRMTQYL. The rearrangement links TRBV7-9 to TRBJ2-5; D possibly uses TRBD1 or TRBD2 (5 bases each). V lost 6 bases to trimming and J lost 7 bases, with 12 bases between them. This CDR3 contains 12 residues. Germline V gene sequence: CDR1 SEHNR, CDR2 FQNEAQ (reference sequence).

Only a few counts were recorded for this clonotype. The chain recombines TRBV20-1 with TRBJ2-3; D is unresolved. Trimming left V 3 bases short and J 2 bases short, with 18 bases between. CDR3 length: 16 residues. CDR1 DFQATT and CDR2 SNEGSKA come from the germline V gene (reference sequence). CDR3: CSASDGRLRNTDTQYF. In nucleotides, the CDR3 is TGCAGTGCTAGTGACGGGCGCCTCAGAAACACAGATACGCAGTATTTT.

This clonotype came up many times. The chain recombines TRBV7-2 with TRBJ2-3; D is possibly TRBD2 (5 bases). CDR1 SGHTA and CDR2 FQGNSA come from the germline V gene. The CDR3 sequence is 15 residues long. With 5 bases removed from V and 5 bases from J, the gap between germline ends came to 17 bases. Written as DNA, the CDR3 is TGTGCCAGCAGCCAACGCGGCGGGCCGGGAGATACGCAGTATTTT. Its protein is CASSQRGGPGDTQYF.

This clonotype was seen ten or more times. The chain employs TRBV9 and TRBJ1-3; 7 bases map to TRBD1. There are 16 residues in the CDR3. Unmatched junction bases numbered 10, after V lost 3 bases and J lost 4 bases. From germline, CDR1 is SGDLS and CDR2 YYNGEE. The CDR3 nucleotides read TGTGCCAGCAGCGCCCAACCGGTACAGGGGGGAAACACCATATATTTT. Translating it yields CASSAQPVQGGNTIYF.

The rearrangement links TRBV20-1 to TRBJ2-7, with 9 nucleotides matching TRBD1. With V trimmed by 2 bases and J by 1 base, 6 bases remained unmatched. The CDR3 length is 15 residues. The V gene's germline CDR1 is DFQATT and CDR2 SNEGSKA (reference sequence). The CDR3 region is CSARRTGARSYEQYF. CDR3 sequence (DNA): TGCAGTGCTAGACGGACAGGGGCTAGGTCCTACGAGCAGTACTTC.

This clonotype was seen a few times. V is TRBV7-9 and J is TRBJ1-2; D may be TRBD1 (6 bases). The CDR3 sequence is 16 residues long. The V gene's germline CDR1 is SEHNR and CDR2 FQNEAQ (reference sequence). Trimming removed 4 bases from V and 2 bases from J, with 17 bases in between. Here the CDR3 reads CASSSPGTLSNYGYTF. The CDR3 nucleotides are TGTGCCAGCAGCTCCCCCGGGACACTGTCAAACTATGGCTACACCTTC.

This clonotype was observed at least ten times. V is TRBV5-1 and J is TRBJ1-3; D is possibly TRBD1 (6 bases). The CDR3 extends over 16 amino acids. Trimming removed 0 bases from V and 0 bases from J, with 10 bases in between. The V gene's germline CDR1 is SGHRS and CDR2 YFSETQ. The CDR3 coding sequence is TGCGCCAGCAGCTTGGAGGCAGGGGCCTCTGGAAACACCATATATTTT. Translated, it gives CASSLEAGASGNTIYF. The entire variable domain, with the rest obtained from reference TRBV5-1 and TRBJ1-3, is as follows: KAGVTQTPRYLIKTRGQQVTLSCSPISGHRSVSWYQQTPGQGLQFLFEYFSETQRNKGNFPGRFSGRQFSNSRSEMNVSTLELGDSALYLCASSLEAGASGNTIYFGEGSWLTVV.

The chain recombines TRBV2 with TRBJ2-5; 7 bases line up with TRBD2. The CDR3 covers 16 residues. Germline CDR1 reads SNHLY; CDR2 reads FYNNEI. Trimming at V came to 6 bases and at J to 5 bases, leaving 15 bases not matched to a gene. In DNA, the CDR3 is TGTGCCAGCAGCGTCGCTTGGGCTAGCGGAGGGGAGACCCAGTACTTC. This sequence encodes CASSVAWASGGETQYF.

Here the CDR3 DNA reads TGTGCCAGCAGTGACAGTGGGGAAAAACTGTTTTTT. This encodes CASSDSGEKLFF. This sequence joins TRBV2 and TRBJ1-4; unclear D gene. V was clipped by 3 bases and J by 8 bases, with 7 bases between them. The CDR3 is 12 residues long. Germline-derived CDR1 and CDR2 are SNHLY and FYNNEI.

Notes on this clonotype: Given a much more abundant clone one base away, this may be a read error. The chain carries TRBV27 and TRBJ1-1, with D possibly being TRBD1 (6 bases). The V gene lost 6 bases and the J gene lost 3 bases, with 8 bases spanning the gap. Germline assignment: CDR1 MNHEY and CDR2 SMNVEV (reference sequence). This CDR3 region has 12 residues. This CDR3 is CASRTGYTEAFF. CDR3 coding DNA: TGTGCCAGCAGGACAGGTTACACTGAAGCTTTCTTT.